This TCR beta chain was profiled in a study of T-cell memory formation after mild COVID-19. V shed 1 base and J shed 8 bases, with 8 bases lying between them. This CDR3 is 11 amino acids long. CDR1 and CDR2 (germline): DFQATT, SNEGSKA (reference sequence). From the 5' RACE reads, TCRdb called clonotypes with MiXCR, one entry per CDR3 protein. The sample contains about 350,000 distinct CDR3 sequences, roughly an eighth of which appear only once. The genes are TRBV20-1 and TRBJ1-2; no reliable D call. Source material: PBMCs or a T cell subset sorted from them (not recorded which). The receptor was isolated from a man in his late teens or twenties who had mild COVID-19 (a few samples of this study predate the infection). Cell type and time point are not known. In DNA form, the CDR3 reads TGCAGTGCTAGAGCCAGGAGGGGCTACACCTTC. Its translation: CSARARRGYTF.